This T cell receptor (beta chain) was sequenced for a study of T cells in Graves' hyperthyroidism and ophthalmopathy. As for the study in general: Peripheral blood samples were taken at initial diagnosis, prior to any treatment.

Study-wide results and caveats: In simple terms, a model built on 13 V-J features told ophthalmopathy apart from stable hyperthyroidism. Also found in blood were most expanded thyroid clonotypes above 0.001.

Germline CDR1 SEHNR, CDR2 FQNEAQ (reference sequence). There are 14 residues in the CDR3. With 4 bases clipped from V and 1 base from J, the junction kept 3 bases outside the gene matches. Amplified TCR beta CDR3 regions derived from RNA transcripts. First-round RT-PCR of the TCR CDR3 relied on the HTBI primer set. Each CDR3 protein gets one entry after TCRdb re-called the multiplex PCR reads with MiXCR. The data hold approximately 740,000 distinct CDR3 sequences, with about 15% observed a single time. The sample holds many counts of this clonotype. Its target is unknown. The receptor was isolated from a woman younger than 30 with Graves' hyperthyroidism. The chain links TRBV7-9 to TRBJ2-7; 8 bases agree with TRBD1. The sequencing sample was made of blood. The CDR3 DNA reads as TGTGCCAGCAGCTCGAGGACAGGGTCCTACGAGCAGTACTTC. Its translation is CASSSRTGSYEQYF.